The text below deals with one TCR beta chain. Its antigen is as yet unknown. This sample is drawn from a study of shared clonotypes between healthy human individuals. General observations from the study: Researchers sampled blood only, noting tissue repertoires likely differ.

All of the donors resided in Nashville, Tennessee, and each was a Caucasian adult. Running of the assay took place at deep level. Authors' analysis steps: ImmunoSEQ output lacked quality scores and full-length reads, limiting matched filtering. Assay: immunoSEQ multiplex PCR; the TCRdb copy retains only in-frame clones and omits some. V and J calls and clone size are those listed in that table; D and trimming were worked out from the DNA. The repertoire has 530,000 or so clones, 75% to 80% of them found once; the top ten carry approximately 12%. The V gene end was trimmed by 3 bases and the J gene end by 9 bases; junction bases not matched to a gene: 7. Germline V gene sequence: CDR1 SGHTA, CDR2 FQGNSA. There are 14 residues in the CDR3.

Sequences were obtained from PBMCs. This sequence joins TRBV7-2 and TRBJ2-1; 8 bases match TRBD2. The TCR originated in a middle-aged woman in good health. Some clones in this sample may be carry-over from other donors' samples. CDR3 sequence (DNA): TGTGCCAGCAGCTTCGGACTAGCTGTGGGTGAGCAGTTCTTC. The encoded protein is CASSFGLAVGEQFF.